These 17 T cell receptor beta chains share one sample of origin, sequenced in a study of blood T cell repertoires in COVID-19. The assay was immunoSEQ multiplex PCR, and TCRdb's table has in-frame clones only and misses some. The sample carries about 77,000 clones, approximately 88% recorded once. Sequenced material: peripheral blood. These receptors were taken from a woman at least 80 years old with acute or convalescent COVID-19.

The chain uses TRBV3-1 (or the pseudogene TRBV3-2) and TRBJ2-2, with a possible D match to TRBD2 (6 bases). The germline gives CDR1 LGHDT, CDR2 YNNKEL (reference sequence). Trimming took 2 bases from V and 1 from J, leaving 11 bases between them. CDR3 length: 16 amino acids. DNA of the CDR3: TGTGCCAGCAGCCAAAGGGGACTGAGGAACACCGGGGAGCTGTTTTTT. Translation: CASSQRGLRNTGELFF.

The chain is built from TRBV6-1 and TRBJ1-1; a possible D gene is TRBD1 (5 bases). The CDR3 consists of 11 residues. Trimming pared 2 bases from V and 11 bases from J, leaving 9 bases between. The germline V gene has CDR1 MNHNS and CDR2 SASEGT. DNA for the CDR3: TGTGCCAGCAGTGAATGGAGGGACGCTTTCTTT. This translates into CASSEWRDAFF.

The CDR3 sequence: CASSEARRNTEAFF. For the CDR3, the DNA is TGTGCCAGCAGTGAAGCGCGAAGGAACACTGAAGCTTTCTTT. The chain links TRBV6-1 to TRBJ1-1, with D hard to call. The CDR3 is 14 residues long. Trimming stripped 0 bases from V and 1 base from J, with 6 bases between. CDR1 and CDR2 from the germline V gene are MNHNS and SASEGT.

This CDR3 reads CASSVGGDWPQHF. The CDR3 nucleotides are TGTGCCAGCAGCGTAGGGGGGGACTGGCCCCAGCATTTT. This chain uses TRBV9 with TRBJ1-5; D perhaps matches TRBD1 (5 bases). Trimming took off 0 bases at V and 9 bases at J, with 10 bases between the two ends. This CDR3 spans 13 amino acids. Germline V gene lookup returns CDR1 SGDLS and CDR2 YYNGEE. Variable domain in full (rest from reference TRBV9 and TRBJ1-5): DSGVTQTPKHLITATGQRVTLRCSPRSGDLSVYWYQQSLDQGLQFLIQYYNGEERAKGNILERFSAQQFPDLHSELNLSSLELGDSALYFCASSVGGDWPQHFGDGTRLSIL.

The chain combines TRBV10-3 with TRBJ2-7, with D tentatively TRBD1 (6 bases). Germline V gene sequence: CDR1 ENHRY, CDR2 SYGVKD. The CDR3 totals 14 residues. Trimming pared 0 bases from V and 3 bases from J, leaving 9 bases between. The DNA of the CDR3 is TGTGCCATCAGTGAGTCCCTAGGGGGCTACGAGCAGTACTTC. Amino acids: CAISESLGGYEQYF.

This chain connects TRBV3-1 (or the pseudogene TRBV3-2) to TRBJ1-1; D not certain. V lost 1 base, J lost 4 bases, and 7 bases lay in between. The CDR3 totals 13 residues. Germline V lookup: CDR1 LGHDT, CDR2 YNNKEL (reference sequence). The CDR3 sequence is CASSQVEGTEAFF. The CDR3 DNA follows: TGTGCCAGCAGCCAAGTTGAGGGCACTGAAGCTTTCTTT.

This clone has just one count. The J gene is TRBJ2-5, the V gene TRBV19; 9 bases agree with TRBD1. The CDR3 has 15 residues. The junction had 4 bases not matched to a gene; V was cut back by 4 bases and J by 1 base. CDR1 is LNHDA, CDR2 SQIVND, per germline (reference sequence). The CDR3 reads CASSKGTGPQETQYF. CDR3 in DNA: TGTGCCAGTAGTAAGGGGACAGGGCCCCAAGAGACCCAGTACTTC.

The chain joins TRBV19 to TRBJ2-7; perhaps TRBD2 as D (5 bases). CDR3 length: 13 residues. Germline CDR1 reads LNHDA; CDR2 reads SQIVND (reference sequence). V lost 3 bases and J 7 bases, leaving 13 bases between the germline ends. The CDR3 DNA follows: TGTGCCAGTAGTATCCCCCCCCCGGGGGAGCAGTACTTC. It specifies CASSIPPPGEQYF.

This CDR3 is CASMGQGDSPLHF. DNA of the CDR3: TGTGCCAGCATGGGACAGGGTGATTCACCCCTCCACTTT. V is TRBV19 and J is TRBJ1-6; 9 positions match TRBD1. Germline-derived CDR1 and CDR2 are LNHDA and SQIVND (reference sequence). Trimming removed 9 bases from V and 8 bases from J; junction bases left unmatched: 5. There are 13 residues in the CDR3.

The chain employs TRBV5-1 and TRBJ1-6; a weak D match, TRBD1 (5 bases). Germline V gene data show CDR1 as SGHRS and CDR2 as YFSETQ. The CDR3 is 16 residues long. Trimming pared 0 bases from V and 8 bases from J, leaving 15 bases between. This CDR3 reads CASSLAVQGSDSPLHF. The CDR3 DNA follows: TGCGCCAGCAGCTTGGCCGTCCAGGGCAGTGATTCACCCCTCCACTTT.

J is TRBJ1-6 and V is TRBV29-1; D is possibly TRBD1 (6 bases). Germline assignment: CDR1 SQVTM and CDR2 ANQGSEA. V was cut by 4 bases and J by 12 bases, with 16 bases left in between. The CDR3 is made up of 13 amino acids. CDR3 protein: CSVVSGEGGPLHF. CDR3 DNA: TGCAGCGTTGTATCTGGGGAGGGGGGACCCCTCCACTTT. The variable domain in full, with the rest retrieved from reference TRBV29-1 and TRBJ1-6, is SAVISQKPSRDICQRGTSLTIQCQVDSQVTMMFWYRQQPGQSLTLIATANQGSEATYESGFVIDKFPISRPNLTFSTLTVSNMSPEDSSIYLCSVVSGEGGPLHFGNGTRLTVT.

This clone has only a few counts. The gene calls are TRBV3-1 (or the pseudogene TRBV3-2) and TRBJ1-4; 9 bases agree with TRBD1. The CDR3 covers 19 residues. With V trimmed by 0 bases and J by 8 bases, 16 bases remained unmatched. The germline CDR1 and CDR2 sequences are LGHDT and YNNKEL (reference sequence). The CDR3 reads CASSQDARTGANAREKLFF. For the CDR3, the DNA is TGTGCCAGCAGCCAAGATGCCCGGACAGGGGCCAACGCGAGGGAAAAACTGTTTTTT.

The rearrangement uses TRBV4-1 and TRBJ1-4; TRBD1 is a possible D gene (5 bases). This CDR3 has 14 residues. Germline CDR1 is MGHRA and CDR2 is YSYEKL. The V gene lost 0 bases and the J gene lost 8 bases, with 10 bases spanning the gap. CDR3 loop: CASSQDRAGEKLFF. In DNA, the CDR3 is TGCGCCAGCAGCCAAGACAGGGCCGGCGAAAAACTGTTTTTT.

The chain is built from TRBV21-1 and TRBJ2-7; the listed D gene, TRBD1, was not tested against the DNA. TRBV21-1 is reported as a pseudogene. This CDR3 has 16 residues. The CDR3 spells CASSKSPGTESYEQYF. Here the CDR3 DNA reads TGTGCCAGCAGCAAGTCCCCCGGGACAGAGTCCTACGAGCAGTACTTC.

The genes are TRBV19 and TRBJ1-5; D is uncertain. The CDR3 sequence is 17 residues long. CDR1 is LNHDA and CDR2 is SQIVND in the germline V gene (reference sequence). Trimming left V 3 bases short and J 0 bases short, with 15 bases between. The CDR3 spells CASSIFSAGYSNQPQHF. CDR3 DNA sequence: TGTGCCAGTAGTATTTTCTCGGCAGGTTATAGCAATCAGCCCCAGCATTTT.

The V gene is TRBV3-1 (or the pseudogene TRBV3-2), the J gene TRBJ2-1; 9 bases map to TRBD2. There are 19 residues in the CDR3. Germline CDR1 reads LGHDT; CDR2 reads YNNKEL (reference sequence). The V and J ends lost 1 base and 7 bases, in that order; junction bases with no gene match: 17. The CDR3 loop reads CASSQGARGRLADLNEQFF. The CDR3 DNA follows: TGTGCCAGCAGCCAAGGAGCCCGAGGCCGACTAGCGGACCTAAATGAGCAGTTCTTC.

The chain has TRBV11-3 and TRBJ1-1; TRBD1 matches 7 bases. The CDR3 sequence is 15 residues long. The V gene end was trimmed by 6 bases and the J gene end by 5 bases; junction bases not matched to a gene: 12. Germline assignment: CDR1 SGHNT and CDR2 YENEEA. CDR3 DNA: TGTGCCAGCAGTTACCCCCAGGGGGATCGAACTGAAGCTTTCTTT. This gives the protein CASSYPQGDRTEAFF.